The clone carrying this T cell receptor (beta chain) was seen a single time. The entry originates in a study of technical replicates of blood from a handful of donors. The CDR3 contains 13 residues. Trimming removed 2 bases at V and 4 bases at J, with 9 bases between. Germline lookup yields CDR1 MGHRA and CDR2 YSYEKL. Method: immunoSEQ multiplex PCR; TCRdb's copy keeps in-frame clones and lacks some. This table has 85,000 to 90,000 clones, around 93% appearing once. This receptor was taken from a human donor in good health. This chain links TRBV4-1 with TRBJ2-7; a weak D match, TRBD1 (5 bases). Sequencing was performed on T cells isolated from PBMCs. Here the CDR3 reads CASSQQDIYEQYF. CDR3 sequence (DNA): TGCGCCAGCAGCCAACAGGACATTTACGAGCAGTACTTC.